This entry is about one T cell receptor beta chain. No cognate antigen has been identified for it. No quality values exist for individual bases; no much larger clone is one base distant. The junction shows trimming of 5 bases on V and 0 bases on J, plus 5 bases between the germline ends. The germline V gene (reference sequence) gives CDR1 as MNHEY and CDR2 as SMNVEV. The CDR3 numbers 13 residues from cysteine through phenylalanine. Kept here is only the CDR3 DNA, which spans 39 bases and is read in frame from base 1. The library came from 5' RACE. For sequencing, an Illumina HiSeq 2500 was employed. A second PCR of roughly 7 to 12 cycles was run with a J-beta primer mix and a sample-barcoded 5' primer. A template-switch 5' adaptor carrying 12 random nucleotides introduced a unique molecular identifier onto each TCR beta cDNA molecule. Each sample yielded at least 3 million CDR3-containing paired-end reads. The Mint cDNA synthesis kit, primed by a TRBC-specific oligonucleotide, was used to synthesize first-strand cDNA from all RNA. After uracil-DNA glycosylase treatment, a first 18-cycle PCR used universal primers M1SS and BC2_uni_R on all cDNA. The published analysis was carried out like this. For normalization, 1 million high-quality reads, each with a distinct molecular identifier, were randomly selected from each sample. Instead of being binned into consensus sequences, reads with shared molecular identifiers were discarded. MiTCR, with a Q25 quality threshold and the strictest error-elimination algorithm, was used for CDR3 identification, clonotype clustering and error correction. A nonparametric unseen species model with Euler transformation was used to estimate lower-bound total TCR beta diversity. TCRdb reanalyzed the raw reads on its own, using fastp at Q25 for trimming and MiXCR for clone calling, and kept in-frame beta chains. Identical CDR3 proteins give one entry, which carries the most common genes and DNA. The V and J calls shown here were made by TCRdb, not taken from the authors' results. This sample holds approximately 810,000 distinct CDR3 sequences; around 34% were observed only once. The biggest ten clones account for approximately 12% of the sample.

This entry comes from a study of blood T cells in healthy people across ages (dated by TCRdb to the mid-2010s). Regarding the research as a whole: In model experiments, template switching captured about one uniquely barcoded TCR beta cDNA molecule for every two T cells. To track age-related changes in TCR beta repertoire diversity, the study relied on deep sequencing normalized with unique cDNA molecular identifiers. Four age groups were formed from the donors: young (average about 16 years), middle-aged (just under 40), aged (approximately 60) and long-lived (around 82). Donors of different ages were randomly distributed across sequencing lanes to avoid experimental bias. Using the same blood draw, the study looked at two additional independent replicas of 1 million unique cDNA reads for two donors, one aged 18 to 30 and the other aged 80 or older. On the study overall, not on this receptor specifically: Total diversity estimates from one million sequenced T cells were considered lower bounds and underestimates. Compared with the aged group, the long-lived group had more naive CD4+ T cells, fewer expanded clones and increased TCR diversity, suggesting age selection. Since profiling was done on bulk unsorted PBMCs, naive and antigen-experienced compartments could not be conclusively compared. Observed TCR beta diversity per million T cells fell roughly linearly with age, and a significant reduction was already apparent by age roughly 41. There was a strong correlation between observed TCR beta diversity and the percentage of naive T cells measured by flow cytometry. The CMV infection status of donors was not known, potentially confounding age-related changes in expanded clonotypes.

The roughly 37 donors, aged roughly 6 to 90 years, were systemically healthy Caucasian individuals from Russia. Each donor gave roughly 9.5 milliliters of peripheral blood, collected into EDTA-treated Vacutainer tubes. PBMCs were isolated by Ficoll-Paque density-gradient centrifugation, with at least 6.5 million obtained per sample. Trizol reagent was used to extract total RNA from PBMCs, with at least 6 micrograms per sample. For every donor, flow cytometry on a PBMC aliquot measured the percentage of naive CD45RAhigh/CD27high T cells. Sample: blood. This sequence originates from a man aged 18 to 30 in good health. The V and J genes are TRBV27 and TRBJ1-5; no confident D gene assignment can be made. The CDR3: CASSVLSNQPQHF. Read as DNA, the sequence is TGTGCCAGCAGTGTCCTTAGCAATCAGCCCCAGCATTTT.